The present T cell receptor (beta chain) was sequenced within a study of regulatory T cells in long-lasting Graves disease. This clonotype appeared many times. iRepertoire HTBI primers and Arm-PCR of CDR3 regions built TCR beta libraries. TCRdb re-analysed the multiplex PCR reads in MiXCR, keeping a single row per CDR3 protein. The sample lists 250,000 to 300,000 distinct CDR3 sequences, roughly 18% occurring once. The junction had 7 bases not matched to a gene; V was cut back by 4 bases and J by 7 bases. The CDR3 sequence is 13 residues long. Germline V gives CDR1 SGHRS, CDR2 YFSETQ. Time point described: newly diagnosed GD, antithyroid drugs for less than 3 months. With RNA extracted from PBMCs as input, the TCR library was made. These sequences were also reported in another study, on T cells in Graves' hyperthyroidism and ophthalmopathy.

The sequence came from a woman in her twenties or thirties with Graves disease. This material consisted of peripheral blood mononuclear cells (PBMCs), taken at new diagnosis, from a patient treated with antithyroid drugs. This chain connects TRBV5-1 to TRBJ2-5; TRBD1 matches 7 bases. In DNA form, the CDR3 reads TGCGCCAGCAGCCGATGGACAGGAGGGACCCAGTACTTC. Translation gives CASSRWTGGTQYF.